A selection of T cell receptor beta chains follows, all from one sample in a study of a mutant IDH1 vaccine in newly diagnosed glioma. Method: immunoSEQ multiplex PCR; TCRdb's copy keeps in-frame clones and lacks some. Of about 60,000 clones listed, about 90% are singletons. These receptors have no identified antigens. Here the sequenced sample was PBMCs, taken from a glioma patient whose treatment included an IDH1 peptide vaccine. The receptors derive from a man in his forties with glioma. CDR3s include the opening cysteine and the closing phenylalanine or tryptophan. The order of the fields is D gene, clone size, V gene, J gene, CDR3 protein, CDR3 DNA. D genes are given only for firm matches. Where a row states a size, it is once, few, many or the class of an expanded clone; other rows omit it.

TRBD1	.	TRBV19	TRBJ1-2	CASSEQGHYGYTF	TGTGCCAGTAGTGAACAGGGGCACTATGGCTACACCTTC
.	.	TRBV27	TRBJ1-2	CASSPQGNYGYTF	TGTGCCAGCAGTCCCCAGGGAAACTATGGCTACACCTTC
.	medium-sized	TRBV2	TRBJ1-1	CASTPRGGRLSTEAFF	TGTGCCAGCACCCCCAGAGGGGGTCGACTTAGCACTGAAGCTTTCTTT
.	.	TRBV7-3	TRBJ2-2	CASSPTTMIGGELFF	TGTGCCAGCAGCCCTACAACGATGATAGGCGGGGAGCTGTTTTTT
.	.	TRBV19	TRBJ1-2	CASSIPGLGYTF	TGTGCCAGTAGTATTCCGGGACTCGGCTACACCTTC
.	.	TRBV7-9	TRBJ1-1	CASSLARLSTKAFF	TGTGCCAGCAGCTTAGCGCGACTGAGCACAAAAGCTTTCTTT
.	.	TRBV7-8	TRBJ2-1	CASSPQGNEQFF	TGTGCCAGCAGCCCCCAGGGCAATGAGCAGTTCTTC
TRBD2	.	TRBV4-3	TRBJ2-5	CASSLSWTSGSETQYF	TGCGCCAGCAGCCTAAGTTGGACTAGCGGGAGTGAGACCCAGTACTTC
.	.	TRBV7-9	TRBJ2-5	CASSLVSEKETQYF	TGTGCCAGCAGCTTAGTATCCGAAAAGGAGACCCAGTACTTC
.	.	TRBV10-3	TRBJ1-2	CAISVNNRWGYTF	TGTGCCATCAGTGTAAATAATCGGTGGGGCTACACCTTC
.	.	TRBV5-4	TRBJ2-7	CASSLSAVPFYEQYF	TGTGCCAGCAGCTTATCGGCCGTCCCTTTCTACGAGCAGTACTTC